The TCR beta chain described here comes from a study of shared clonotypes between healthy human individuals. Assay used: immunoSEQ multiplex PCR; TCRdb lists only in-frame clones, some missing. The table includes around 2.1 million clones, under 95% detected once. The naive CD8 subset, CD45RO-negative cells positively selected for CCR7, excluded terminally differentiated effector memory CD45RA+ cells. J gave up 4 bases and V 1 base, and 4 bases lay outside the gene matches. CDR3 length equals 14 residues. Germline loops: CDR1 SGHVS, CDR2 FNYEAQ. This receptor was taken from a young man in good health. Some clones in this sample may be carry-over from other donors' samples. The chain is built from TRBV7-6 and TRBJ2-7; 7 nucleotides agree with TRBD2. The sample consisted of naive CD8+ T cells from PBMCs. CDR3 region: CASSLDRGGYEQYF. CDR3 bases: TGTGCCAGCAGCTTAGATCGGGGAGGGTACGAGCAGTACTTC.